The subject of this entry is one T cell receptor (beta chain). What it binds is unknown. The authors sequenced patients whose flow cytometry had shown CD8+CD57+ cell expansion. The study sampled blood from patients who had received no therapy. This record belongs to a study of CD8+CD57+ T cells in acquired aplastic anemia. On the study more broadly: Yields of DNA that came from sorted CD4+ and CD8+ cells averaged around 3 ug. Broader study findings: Overlap between patients and controls comprised 25 to 35 CD8+ CDR3 sequences.

Genomic DNA was employed as the template in profiling TCR beta VDJ and CDR3. TCRdb passed the reads through MiXCR, listing each CDR3 protein once. The data show 270,000 or so distinct CDR3 sequences, 65% to 90% seen once. Germline lookup yields CDR1 DFQATT and CDR2 SNEGSKA (reference sequence). V lost 3 bases and J lost 13, with 16 bases in between. The CDR3 loop spans 11 amino acids. The chain couples TRBV20-1 to TRBJ2-7; D unresolved. Sequenced sample: sorted CD4+, CD8+, or CD8+CD57+ T cells (not recorded which) from PBMCs. This receptor was taken from a human donor with aplastic anemia. The CDR3 sequence is CSASKDLKNYF. The CDR3, as DNA: TGCAGTGCTAGTAAGGACCTTAAGAATTACTTC.